The rows below give T cell receptor beta chains drawn from one sample of a study of graft-versus-host responses after intestinal transplantation. Assay used: immunoSEQ multiplex PCR; TCRdb lists only in-frame clones, some missing. Found here are about 82,000 clones, about nine tenths of them singletons; the top ten hold 0.1%. Their antigen targets remain unknown. Material: unstimulated CD4+ T cells sorted from spleen or lymph node cells, obtained before intestinal transplant. The receptors stem from a human donor who received an intestinal transplant. The CDR3 runs from the conserved cysteine through the conserved F or W. D genes are given only for firm matches. Size is omitted from some rows. Given values are once, few, many or a class for expanded clones.

clone size,J gene,D gene,V gene,CDR3 protein,CDR3 DNA
-,TRBJ2-3,TRBD1,TRBV6-4,CASSRDREDTQYF,TGTGCCAGCAGTCGGGACAGGGAGGATACGCAGTATTTT
-,TRBJ2-7,-,TRBV11-2,CASSPRTQEQYF,TGTGCCAGCAGCCCACGTACACAGGAGCAGTACTTC
-,TRBJ2-5,TRBD2,TRBV9,CASSVGGTGGQETQYF,TGTGCCAGCAGCGTAGGCGGAACGGGGGGTCAAGAGACCCAGTACTTC
-,TRBJ1-1,-,TRBV6-1,CASSQGRTNTEAFF,TGTGCCAGCAGCCAAGGGAGGACGAACACTGAAGCTTTCTTT
-,TRBJ2-3,TRBD1,TRBV7-9,CASRKGQGADTQYF,TGTGCCAGCAGGAAGGGACAGGGCGCAGATACGCAGTATTTT
-,TRBJ2-5,TRBD2,TRBV10-3,CAISETREGGETQYF,TGTGCCATCAGTGAAACCAGGGAGGGCGGAGAGACCCAGTACTTC
-,TRBJ1-3,-,TRBV2,CASHGVRGNTIYF,TGTGCCTCCCACGGGGTTCGGGGAAACACCATATATTTT
-,TRBJ2-3,-,TRBV25-1,CASSRGFSTDTQYF,TGTGCCAGCAGCCGGGGGTTTAGCACAGATACGCAGTATTTT
-,TRBJ1-2,TRBD1,TRBV9,CASSLGTGDYGYTF,TGTGCCAGCAGCCTAGGGACAGGGGACTATGGCTACACCTTC
-,TRBJ1-4,TRBD1,TRBV14,CASSQRTGTPTNEKLFF,TGTGCCAGCAGCCAACGGACAGGGACGCCAACTAATGAAAAACTGTTTTTT
-,TRBJ2-2,TRBD2,TRBV11-3,CASSLGGDPSGELFF,TGTGCCAGCAGCTTGGGGGGGGACCCCTCCGGGGAGCTGTTTTTT
few,TRBJ1-2,TRBD1,TRBV30,CAWRGQGNYGYTF,TGTGCCTGGAGGGGACAGGGGAACTATGGCTACACCTTC
-,TRBJ1-1,TRBD1,TRBV5-8,CASSRQGMVEAFF,TGTGCCAGCAGCCGACAGGGGATGGTTGAAGCTTTCTTT
-,TRBJ1-6,TRBD1,TRBV4-1,CASSQAGQANNSPLHF,TGCGCCAGCAGCCAAGCCGGACAGGCGAATAATTCACCCCTCCACTTT
-,TRBJ2-3,-,TRBV7-6,CASSLALRGTDTQYF,TGTGCCAGCAGCTTAGCACTCCGGGGCACAGATACGCAGTATTTT
-,TRBJ2-3,-,TRBV19,CASGKGGVRTDTQYF,TGTGCCAGTGGGAAAGGGGGAGTAAGGACAGATACGCAGTATTTT
-,TRBJ2-2,-,TRBV7-9,CASSPSGFGAGELFF,TGTGCCAGCAGCCCTAGTGGGTTCGGGGCCGGGGAGCTGTTTTTT
-,TRBJ2-3,TRBD1,TRBV19,CASRPGTGLTDTQYF,TGTGCCAGTAGGCCGGGGACAGGACTAACAGATACGCAGTATTTT
-,TRBJ2-7,TRBD2,TRBV4-3,CASSQDGGGQYF,TGCGCCAGCAGCCAAGATGGGGGGGGGCAGTACTTC
-,TRBJ2-3,TRBD2,TRBV30,CAWRVGSGASDTQYF,TGTGCCTGGAGGGTGGGTAGCGGGGCCTCCGATACGCAGTATTTT
-,TRBJ2-3,-,TRBV6-6,CASRRQEDTQYF,TGTGCCAGCAGACGACAGGAGGATACGCAGTATTTT
-,TRBJ1-2,-,TRBV5-5,CASSLQSGLPSSYGYTF,TGTGCCAGCAGCTTGCAATCAGGGCTACCCTCCTCCTATGGCTACACCTTC
-,TRBJ2-3,TRBD2,TRBV2,CASRGGGLAGDTQYF,TGTGCCAGCAGAGGGGGGGGACTAGCGGGAGATACGCAGTATTTT
-,TRBJ2-3,TRBD2,TRBV5-4,CASSFDLAGGADTQYF,TGTGCCAGCAGCTTCGATCTAGCGGGGGGAGCGGATACGCAGTATTTT
-,TRBJ1-5,-,TRBV19,CASSGALDQPQHF,TGTGCCAGTAGTGGGGCGTTGGATCAGCCCCAGCATTTT
-,TRBJ2-1,-,TRBV6-4,CASSDGPGTRNEQFF,TGTGCCAGCAGTGACGGTCCGGGAACTAGAAATGAGCAGTTCTTC
few,TRBJ2-1,TRBD1,TRBV10-3,CAIRRTGDHNEQFF,TGTGCCATCAGGCGGACAGGGGACCACAATGAGCAGTTCTTC
-,TRBJ1-2,-,TRBV27,CASSSNRASGYGYTF,TGTGCCAGCAGTTCCAACAGGGCATCGGGCTATGGCTACACCTTC
-,TRBJ2-1,-,TRBV7-2,CASSLAHSNNEQFF,TGTGCCAGCAGCTTAGCCCATAGCAACAATGAGCAGTTCTTC
-,TRBJ1-3,-,TRBV15,CATSRDVGLEGNTIYF,TGTGCCACCAGCAGAGACGTCGGTTTGGAGGGAAACACCATATATTTT
-,TRBJ1-6,TRBD1,TRBV7-8,CASSSATGLGNSPLHF,TGTGCCAGCAGCTCCGCGACAGGGTTAGGGAATTCACCCCTCCACTTT
-,TRBJ1-2,-,TRBV30,CAWSYQRQKGYTF,TGTGCCTGGAGTTATCAGAGACAGAAAGGCTACACCTTC
-,TRBJ2-5,TRBD2,TRBV9,CASSPGLAGGRETQYF,TGTGCCAGCAGCCCAGGACTAGCGGGGGGGCGGGAGACCCAGTACTTC
-,TRBJ2-5,TRBD2,TRBV11-1,CASSLDSGATWYQETQYF,TGTGCCAGCAGCTTAGACAGCGGGGCCACCTGGTACCAAGAGACCCAGTACTTC
-,TRBJ2-7,TRBD1,TRBV30,CAWSVAGQGFYEQYF,TGTGCCTGGAGTGTAGCGGGACAGGGGTTCTACGAGCAGTACTTC
-,TRBJ2-7,-,TRBV29-1,CSAKRGSEQYF,TGCAGCGCCAAGAGGGGGTCCGAGCAGTACTTC
-,TRBJ2-7,TRBD1,TRBV6-5,CASSYTGQGIDEQYF,TGTGCCAGCAGTTACACGGGACAGGGGATCGACGAGCAGTACTTC
-,TRBJ2-1,TRBD2,TRBV4-3,CASSPAAGGHNEQFF,TGCGCCAGCAGCCCAGCGGCGGGGGGGCACAATGAGCAGTTCTTC
-,TRBJ1-5,-,TRBV30,CAWSETVNNQPQHF,TGTGCCTGGAGCGAGACAGTTAACAATCAGCCCCAGCATTTT
-,TRBJ2-7,TRBD1,TRBV27,CASSLGLGQLYEQYF,TGTGCCAGCAGTTTAGGATTGGGACAGCTCTACGAGCAGTACTTC
-,TRBJ1-2,-,TRBV30,CAWSETDRYYGYTF,TGTGCCTGGAGTGAAACCGACAGATACTATGGCTACACCTTC
-,TRBJ1-2,TRBD1,TRBV6-1,CASSGTGRYGYTF,TGTGCCAGCAGTGGGACAGGGAGGTATGGCTACACCTTC
-,TRBJ1-2,TRBD1,TRBV18,CASSPLQGSNYGYTF,TGTGCCAGCTCACCACTACAGGGGTCAAACTATGGCTACACCTTC
-,TRBJ2-7,-,TRBV6-5,CASSKGVSEQYF,TGTGCCAGCAGTAAGGGAGTTTCCGAGCAGTACTTC
-,TRBJ2-3,-,TRBV9,CASSVGGADSTDTQYF,TGTGCCAGCAGCGTAGGCGGGGCTGATAGCACAGATACGCAGTATTTT
-,TRBJ2-5,-,TRBV19,CASSIWSGETQYF,TGTGCCAGTAGTATATGGAGCGGAGAGACCCAGTACTTC